A selection of T cell receptor beta chains follows, all from one sample in a study of early T cells in non-severe SARS-CoV-2 infection. TCRdb re-called the 5' RACE reads with MiXCR, one entry per CDR3 protein. The sample lists some 55,000 distinct CDR3 sequences, roughly 12% occurring once. The sequencing input was whole blood. These receptors originate from an adult who was a healthcare worker with PCR-confirmed SARS-CoV-2 infection or an uninfected control (not recorded which). The CDR3 runs from the conserved cysteine through the conserved F or W. Fields, in order: J gene, D gene, V gene, clone size, CDR3 DNA, CDR3 protein. The D gene is left open where the match is weak. Size values are once, few and many counts, or a class for expanded clones, and some rows have none.

>TRBJ1-1|TRBD1|TRBV6-1|NA
TGTGCCAGCAGTGAAAGTGTCAGGGGGGCGAACACTGAAGCTTTCTTT
CASSESVRGANTEAFF
>TRBJ1-1|NA|TRBV6-5|many
TGTGCCAGCAGTTACTCCCCAGGGGCGGACACTGAAGCTTTCTTT
CASSYSPGADTEAFF
>TRBJ2-7|TRBD2|TRBV18|many
TGTGCCAGCTCACGACGGGAGGTAGCCCGCTACGAGCAGTACTTC
CASSRREVARYEQYF
>TRBJ2-7|NA|TRBV7-9|NA
TGTGCCAGCAGCTTCGGACAGGAGGGCTACGAGCAGTACTTC
CASSFGQEGYEQYF
>TRBJ1-2|NA|TRBV28|few
TGTGCCAGCAGTCCACCGACAAACTATGGCTACACCTTC
CASSPPTNYGYTF
>TRBJ2-1|TRBD2|TRBV12-3/TRBV12-4|many
TGTGCCAGCAGTTATCTAGCGGGGGGGAATGAGCAGTTCTTC
CASSYLAGGNEQFF
>TRBJ2-1|NA|TRBV7-9|NA
TGTGCCAGCAGCTCACCGACCGACAATGAGCAGTTCTTC
CASSSPTDNEQFF
>TRBJ2-1|NA|TRBV12-3/TRBV12-4|many
TGTGCCAGCAGCCCCCGTAGTAATGAGCAGTTCTTC
CASSPRSNEQFF
>TRBJ2-1|NA|TRBV9|NA
TGTGCCAGCAGCGTAGCGGGCTTCTCGGGAAATGAGCAGTTCTTC
CASSVAGFSGNEQFF
>TRBJ2-3|NA|TRBV12-3/TRBV12-4|NA
TGTGCCAGCAGTTTTTCCCATACAGATACGCAGTATTTT
CASSFSHTDTQYF
>TRBJ2-3|TRBD1|TRBV24-1|many
TGTGCCACCAGTGACACCGGGACAGGGACAAGCACAGATACGCAGTATTTT
CATSDTGTGTSTDTQYF
>TRBJ2-2|NA|TRBV7-9|NA
TGTGCCAGCACTCTGCTGGGAACTGGCACCGGGGAGCTGTTTTTT
CASTLLGTGTGELFF
>TRBJ2-1|NA|TRBV5-1|few
TGCGCCAGCAGCTTGACGGCTGGCGCGATCAATGAGCAGTTCTTC
CASSLTAGAINEQFF
>TRBJ2-7|NA|TRBV10-3|many
TGTGCCATCAGAGGACAGTTAAGCTCCTACGAGCAGTACTTC
CAIRGQLSSYEQYF
>TRBJ1-1|NA|TRBV30|many
TGTGCCTGGAGTTGGACCATGAACACTGAAGCTTTCTTT
CAWSWTMNTEAFF
>TRBJ1-5|NA|TRBV6-1|many
TGTGCCAGCAGTCGCCGCCTGGGGGGGGATAGCAATCAGCCCCAGCATTTT
CASSRRLGGDSNQPQHF
>TRBJ2-5|NA|TRBV10-1|many
TGCGCCAGCAGTGAACCGGGCCTCGAGGAGACCCAGTACTTC
CASSEPGLEETQYF
>TRBJ2-3|NA|TRBV20-1|many
TGCAGTGCTCGCCGGGAGCCCGGTAATACGCAGTATTTT
CSARREPGNTQYF
>TRBJ2-5|TRBD2|TRBV3-1|NA
TGTGCCAGCGAAACTAGCGGGGGCTTAGAGACCCAGTACTTC
CASETSGGLETQYF
>TRBJ2-7|NA|TRBV15|many
TGTGCCACCAGCAGAAGGGACGGAAGCTACGAGCAGTACTTC
CATSRRDGSYEQYF
>TRBJ1-2|NA|TRBV11-2|many
TGTGCCAGCAGCTCAGAGCCAGAAAGCCCCTATGGCTACACCTTC
CASSSEPESPYGYTF
>TRBJ2-1|TRBD2|TRBV6-5|many
TGTGCCAGCAGTTACAGGACTAGCGGGAACTACAATGAGCAGTTCTTC
CASSYRTSGNYNEQFF
>TRBJ2-4|TRBD1|TRBV5-1|NA
TGCGCCAGCAGCTTGGCGGGACAGGGAAACATTCAGTACTTC
CASSLAGQGNIQYF
>TRBJ2-1|NA|TRBV12-3/TRBV12-4|NA
TGTGCCAGCCGCTTTTTCAATGAGCAGTTCTTC
CASRFFNEQFF
>TRBJ2-7|NA|TRBV28|NA
TGTGCCAGCAGAGAAGGGGCCAGCCACAGGCAGTACTTC
CASREGASHRQYF
>TRBJ2-3|TRBD1|TRBV7-3|few
TGTGCCAGCAGCTTATGGGACAGGGGCCCAGATACGCAGTATTTT
CASSLWDRGPDTQYF
>TRBJ2-7|NA|TRBV2|many
TGTGCCAGCAATCGGGGCCCCTACGAGCAGTACTTC
CASNRGPYEQYF
>TRBJ2-1|TRBD2|TRBV6-5|few
TGTGCCAGCAGTTACTCACCTCTCGGACTAGCGGGAGGGCCGCCCTCTCACAATGAGCAGTTCTTC
CASSYSPLGLAGGPPSHNEQFF
>TRBJ2-1|NA|TRBV24-1|few
TGTGCCACCAGTGATAGGGCTGGATATGAGCAGTTCTTC
CATSDRAGYEQFF
>TRBJ1-3|NA|TRBV18|many
TGTGCCAGCTCACCAAAGGTTCCGGGACCGGGGGACACCATATATTTT
CASSPKVPGPGDTIYF
>TRBJ2-5|NA|TRBV7-9|few
TGTGCCAGCAGCTTATACGACACCCGAGGGCAGACCCAGTACTTC
CASSLYDTRGQTQYF
>TRBJ1-2|TRBD1|TRBV13|many
TGTGCCAGCAGCTATCGACAGGGCGGCGGCTACACCTTC
CASSYRQGGGYTF
>TRBJ1-1|NA|TRBV7-9|many
TGTGCCAGCAGCTTAGCCCCAAGGACTGAAGCTTTCTTT
CASSLAPRTEAFF
>TRBJ2-3|TRBD1|TRBV29-1|medium-sized
TGCAGCGGGGACAGGGGAGGCACAGATACGCAGTATTTT
CSGDRGGTDTQYF
>TRBJ1-1|NA|TRBV29-1|NA
TGCAGCGTTGAAGGAGGAGCGGGGTCTGAAGCTTTCTTT
CSVEGGAGSEAFF
>TRBJ1-1|NA|TRBV28|few
TGTGCCAGCAGAGGGGGGGTGAGCACTGAAGCTTTCTTT
CASRGGVSTEAFF
>TRBJ1-2|NA|TRBV18|few
TGTGCCAGCTCACCAGACAGTAACGGCTACACCTTC
CASSPDSNGYTF
>TRBJ2-1|NA|TRBV7-9|few
TGTGCCAGCAACGCCGGGTCGGGGATCAATGAGCAGTTCTTC
CASNAGSGINEQFF
>TRBJ2-7|NA|TRBV20-1|many
TGCAGTGCTTCCCGGACTCTCATCCCAGGCCCTCCTAGAGAGCAGTACTTC
CSASRTLIPGPPREQYF
>TRBJ2-7|NA|TRBV20-1|few
TGCAGTGCTAGCAACGGCGTCCCCTACGAGCAGTACTTC
CSASNGVPYEQYF
>TRBJ1-3|NA|TRBV5-4|many
TGTGCCAGCAGCCTGGCTCCGGGAGCTGGAAACACCATATATTTT
CASSLAPGAGNTIYF
>TRBJ1-5|NA|TRBV21-1|few
TGTGCCAGCACAATGCCCCAGCATTTT
CASTMPQHF
>TRBJ2-7|NA|TRBV5-1|NA
TGCGCCAGCAGCTTGCCCTGGTCCGGGACATCCTTGGAGCAGTACTTC
CASSLPWSGTSLEQYF
>TRBJ1-2|NA|TRBV20-1|many
TGCAGTGCTAGCCGGCAATTGAACTATGGCTACACCTTC
CSASRQLNYGYTF
>TRBJ2-3|NA|TRBV5-1|NA
TGCGCCAGCAGCTGGTCCCCCGATACGCAGTATTTT
CASSWSPDTQYF
>TRBJ2-2|NA|TRBV5-1|many
TGCGCCAGCAGCTTAATGAACACCGGGGAGCTGTTTTTT
CASSLMNTGELFF
>TRBJ2-1|NA|TRBV3-1|NA
TGTGCCAGCAGCCAGACTTTTAGCTCCGGTGAGCAGTTCTTC
CASSQTFSSGEQFF
>TRBJ2-5|NA|TRBV5-1|many
TGCGCCAGCAGCTTGGCAGGGGCCTGGGAGACCCAGTACTTC
CASSLAGAWETQYF
>TRBJ1-6|NA|TRBV7-7|many
TGTGCTAGCAGCGCCAGACAGGAGTCAAGGCCCTATAATTCACCCCTCCACTTT
CASSARQESRPYNSPLHF
>TRBJ2-7|NA|TRBV6-1|NA
TGTGCCAGCAGTGACAGCGTCCAGAGGGAGCAGTACTTC
CASSDSVQREQYF
>TRBJ2-5|NA|TRBV2|few
TGTGCCAGCAGAGATGGAGGAAAAGAGACCCAGTACTTC
CASRDGGKETQYF
>TRBJ1-2|NA|TRBV5-1|few
TGCGCCAGCAGCTTGGGAGGGGATGGCTACACCTTC
CASSLGGDGYTF
>TRBJ2-1|NA|TRBV3-1|many
TGTGCCAGCAGCCACAACAACAATGAGCAGTTCTTC
CASSHNNNEQFF
>TRBJ2-5|TRBD2|TRBV12-3/TRBV12-4|NA
TGTGCCAGCAGTTTAGGACTAGCGGGCCAAGAGACCCAGTACTTC
CASSLGLAGQETQYF
>TRBJ1-3|NA|TRBV9|NA
TGTGCCAGCAGCTTCACAGGGTTATCTTCCGGAAACACCATATATTTT
CASSFTGLSSGNTIYF
>TRBJ2-1|NA|TRBV2|many
TGTGCCAGCACCCTATCCTGGAATGAGCAGTTCTTC
CASTLSWNEQFF
>TRBJ2-7|NA|TRBV11-1|many
TGTGCCAGCAGCTTAGGGGTCGAGCAGTACTTC
CASSLGVEQYF
>TRBJ2-7|NA|TRBV23-1|many
TGCGCCAGCAGTCAATCCCGATCGGGCAGTAATTCCTACGAGCAGTACTTC
CASSQSRSGSNSYEQYF
>TRBJ1-5|NA|TRBV19|many
TGTGCCAGTAGTCGAAACTGGCAGAGTAATAGCAATCAGCCCCAGCATTTT
CASSRNWQSNSNQPQHF